This section outlines one TCR beta chain sequence together with its context. Its specificity is unknown. TCRdb itself ran the 5' RACE reads through MiXCR, one entry per CDR3 protein. The data hold a few hundred thousand distinct CDR3 sequences, with about 10% observed a single time. This record belongs to a study of CD8 T cells in ankylosing spondylitis. The CDR3 is 14 residues long. Trimming left V 5 bases short and J 0 bases short, with 11 bases between. Germline V lookup: CDR1 SGHAT, CDR2 FQNNGV. Whole-study results and caveats: For ankylosing spondylitis blood, a TCR beta motif of eight or nine highly homologous variants appeared characteristic. Disease-linked clones were found to be CD8+ and relatively rare in peripheral blood. Prior literature has documented some motif variants in synovial fluid and blood from reactive arthritis.

Sequences were obtained from blood, either unsorted or a sorted T cell fraction (not recorded which). This chain connects TRBV11-2 to TRBJ2-7, with TRBD1 as a possible D gene (5 bases). The clonotype comes from a male donor with ankylosing spondylitis or in good health (not recorded which). The DNA of the CDR3 is TGTGCCAGCAGCCGAACGGACAACTCCTACGAGCAGTACTTC. Translated: CASSRTDNSYEQYF.